Detailed here is one TCR beta chain. Its target is not known. The germline V gene encodes CDR1 LGHNA and CDR2 YNFKEQ. Trimming took 0 bases from V and 6 from J; bases not matched to a gene: 6. This CDR3 region has 17 residues. Subjects with ophthalmopathy showed a Clinical Activity Score no lower than 3, a NOSPECS grade no lower than 4, and a duration shorter than 3 months. The data were taken from a study of T cells in Graves' hyperthyroidism and ophthalmopathy. Authors of the study amplified TCR beta CDR3 regions from RNA transcripts. First-round RT-PCR with HTBI primers amplified the TCR CDR3 region. One entry per CDR3 protein, called by TCRdb with MiXCR from the multiplex PCR reads. There are about 350,000 distinct CDR3 sequences in the sample; approximately 18% occur only once, and 15% to 19% lies in the top ten. Findings and limits, study-wide: Expanded thyroid clonotypes (above 0.001) were mostly also found in blood.

The chain employs TRBV4-2 and TRBJ2-2; the match to TRBD2 covers 11 bases. The sample comprised blood. The receptor comes from a woman aged 40 to 55 with Graves' ophthalmopathy. The CDR3: CASSQDKPSGRSGELFF. CDR3 nucleotides: TGTGCCAGCAGCCAAGACAAGCCTAGCGGGAGGTCCGGGGAGCTGTTTTTT.